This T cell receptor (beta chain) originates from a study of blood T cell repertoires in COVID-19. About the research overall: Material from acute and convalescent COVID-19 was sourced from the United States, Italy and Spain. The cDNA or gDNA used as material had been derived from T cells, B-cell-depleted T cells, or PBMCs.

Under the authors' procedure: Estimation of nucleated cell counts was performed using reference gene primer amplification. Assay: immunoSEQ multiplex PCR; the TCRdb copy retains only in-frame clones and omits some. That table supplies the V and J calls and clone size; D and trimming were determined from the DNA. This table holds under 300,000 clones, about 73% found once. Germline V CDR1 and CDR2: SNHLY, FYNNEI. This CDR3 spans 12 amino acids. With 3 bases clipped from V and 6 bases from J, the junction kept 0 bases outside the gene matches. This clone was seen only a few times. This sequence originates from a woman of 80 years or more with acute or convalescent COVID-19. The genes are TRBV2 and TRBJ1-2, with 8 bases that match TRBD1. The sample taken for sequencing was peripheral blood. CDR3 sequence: CASSETGDGYTF. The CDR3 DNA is TGTGCCAGCAGTGAGACAGGGGATGGCTACACCTTC.